This TCR beta chain was sequenced for a study of beta chain features in type 1 diabetes (dated by TCRdb to between 2018 and 2020). Study-wide context: Mean age, gender distribution, total cell number and subset yield were not different between patients and healthy donors. Across all samples, fewer than 110,000,000 sorted cells were examined, and cell number per subset correlated strongly with RNA yield. Naive and central memory subsets were obtained from all 30 or so donors, but regulatory and stem cell-like memory subsets were isolated from only 8 patients and 8 healthy donors. In the study, recently diagnosed type 1 diabetes patients and matched healthy donors were compared on the TCRB repertoires of their sorted circulating CD4+ T cell subsets.

The High Capacity cDNA Reverse Transcription Kit was used to reverse transcribe all of the isolated RNA, meaning that expressed TCRB transcripts were what got sequenced. Naive, central memory and regulatory T cell samples underwent deep immunoSEQ sequencing, averaging about 3.57 million total reads per sample. Sorted cells were lysed in RLT buffer, and RNA was extracted using DNase-treated RNeasy Micro or Mini kits according to cell number. Each cell subset was processed on its own to prevent cross-contamination, while patient and healthy donor samples were processed together. The immunoSEQ multiplex PCR was used to amplify TCRB sequences from cDNA, generating 87-bp fragments that spanned the CDR3 region. Sequencing of the amplicons was performed on the Illumina HiSeq platform. The authors' analysis ran thus. Synthetic template baselines were used to correct PCR bias computationally, reads within Hamming distance 2 were collapsed together, and singletons that could not be merged were discarded. Reads were aligned against IMGT to assign V, D and J genes, CDR3 length and insertions or deletions at six rearrangement sites. Within each subset, clonotype counts were normalized to the number of sorted cells before true diversity and Gini coefficients were calculated with the tcR R package. The overlap coefficient, calculated on TCRB nucleotide sequences, was used to quantify repertoire sharing. Out-of-frame TCRB sequences from naive cells were analyzed as a proxy for the pre-selection repertoire. TCRdb limited this immuneACCESS table to in-frame rearrangements with V and J called. A share of clones is missing; checked studies link under half to unresolved V genes, and the rest is unexplained. V, J and clone size were drawn from that table, and D and trimming were deduced from the DNA. This sample comprises roughly 340,000 clones, 13% of them detected only once. The top ten hold 0.013% to 0.015% of the sample.

From each donor, a single peripheral blood sample of 100 to 150 mL on average was drawn into heparinised tubes. Naive, central memory, regulatory and stem cell-like memory CD4+ T cells were sorted on a BD FACSAria II using a panel including CD45RO, CCR7, CD25, CD127, CD95 and CD27. Every sorted population had a purity above 95%. Right away, PBMCs were isolated by Lymphoprep density gradient centrifugation and were stained directly, with no culture step. Samples were stained and sorted in pairs, with one healthy donor and one patient per experiment, so that batch effects were minimized. This clone occurred a few times. Its binding antigen is unknown. No base qualities exist here, and no much larger clone lies one base off it. Here is what the overall study found, with its caveats: Shorter templates might have been favored by PCR, but patient and control samples were amplified and corrected together, so both groups would have been affected equally by any skew. The naive, central memory and regulatory TCRB repertoires appeared to resemble one another more closely among patients than among healthy donors. At VDJ recombination sites, type 1 diabetes patients had fewer insertions and more deleted nucleotides, which implies abnormalities in thymic rearrangement. Type 1 diabetes patients showed a moderate but significant shortening of TCRB CDR3 length in all four CD4+ subsets. HLA sub-analyses involved small numbers of individuals, so any influence of HLA type on TCRB rearrangement remained unresolved. Sequencing cDNA rather than genomic DNA could over-represent highly expressing activated cells, although activation and CD3 levels did not differ between groups.

V and J lose 6 bases and 4 bases, and a span of 18 bases separates them. CDR1 and CDR2 were assigned from the germline V gene as MDHEN and SYDVKM. From the cysteine through the phenylalanine, the CDR3 covers 15 amino acids. This entry keeps only the CDR3 DNA: 45 bases, framed from base 1. Specimen: naive CD4+ T cells from blood. The cell subset or site label, read with the paper, signifies: true naive CD4+ T cells. This sequence originates from a woman younger than 35 with type 1 diabetes. The sequence links TRBV28 to TRBJ1-1; TRBD1 is a possible D gene, resting on 5 matching bases. The CDR3 region reads CASSSGAGRTTEAFF. The bases read TGTGCCAGCAGCTCCGGGGCGGGGAGGACCACTGAAGCTTTCTTT.